This T cell receptor beta chain was found in a study of blood T cell repertoires in COVID-19. Study as a whole: Researchers got acute and convalescent COVID-19 samples from the United States, Italy and Spain. The cDNA or gDNA used as material had been derived from T cells, B-cell-depleted T cells, or PBMCs.

As handled by the study authors: Reference gene primer amplification gave nucleated cell count estimates. TCRdb's copy holds only in-frame clones and misses some; the assay was immunoSEQ multiplex PCR. Clone size and V and J calls were adopted from that table, with D and trimming inferred from the DNA. The data hold 60,000 to 75,000 clones, with around 84% observed a single time. Trimming removed 2 bases from V and 6 bases from J, with 8 bases in between. This CDR3 contains 12 residues. Germline V gene lookup returns CDR1 MNHEY and CDR2 SVGEGT. This clone was picked up one time. The rearrangement uses TRBV6-2 or TRBV6-3 and TRBJ2-7; D gene unclear. This TCR came from a human donor in a cohort sampled during active COVID-19. The sample was peripheral blood. The DNA of the CDR3 is TGTGCCAGCAGTTACACTCTCTTCGAGCAGTACTTC. It is translated as CASSYTLFEQYF.